This entry describes one T cell receptor (beta chain). Its antigen is not known. Unique-molecular-identifier-tagged TCR beta cDNA libraries were used. From roughly 1 to 10 million T cells, roughly 540,000 cDNA molecules were obtained. TCRdb passed the PCR reads through MiXCR, listing each CDR3 protein once. This sample carries some 260,000 distinct CDR3 sequences, 30% to 45% of them seen once, and the ten largest clones take around 5.2%. The entry originates in a study of post-analysis software for immune sequencing data. Overall study context: The patients showed relapsing-remitting, secondary progressive and progressive-relapsing multiple sclerosis courses. Study-level points and caveats: Significantly decreased normalized Chao1 diversity was recorded for multiple sclerosis patients relative to controls. With TRBV5-6, TRBV5-1 and TRBV20-1 included, 5 or 6 TRBV segments were more frequent in patients than in controls. Analysis by F measure revealed that same-batch samples clustered strongly together.

V dropped 7 bases and J dropped 8 bases, with 20 bases sitting between them. Germline V lookup: CDR1 SGHVS, CDR2 FQNEAQ. This CDR3 is built from 15 residues. Source material: blood. The sequence came from a girl aged 10 to 17 with multiple sclerosis. The chain has TRBV7-8 and TRBJ1-4; a weak D match, TRBD1 (5 bases). The CDR3: CASNRGRGGIEKLFF. CDR3 in DNA: TGTGCCAGCAACCGAGGTCGGGGGGGAATCGAAAAACTGTTTTTT.